The present TCR beta chain was sequenced within a study of primary melanoma T cells and metastatic recurrence. Study in general: Tumors were T2–T4 primary melanomas thicker than 1 mm.

Between the trimmed V and J ends, which lost 4 bases and 1 base, there was a span of 17 bases. The CDR3 sequence is 17 residues long. In germline, CDR1 is KGHSH, CDR2 LQKENI. Clones were read by immunoSEQ multiplex PCR, and TCRdb kept only the in-frame ones, dropping some. This sample has 110 to 150 clones, with more than 75% found just once. Study outcomes and limitations: Tumor T-cell fraction reportedly predicted progression-free survival independently.

Comments on this clone: Its antigen is not identified.

The TCR was taken from a human donor with melanoma. Sequenced input: melanoma tumor tissue. The rearrangement links TRBV18 to TRBJ1-5, with D possibly matching TRBD1 (6 bases). CDR3 region: CASSLVAGDRSNQPQHF. The CDR3 DNA reads TGTGCCAGCTCACTGGTGGCAGGGGACCGGAGCAATCAGCCCCAGCATTTT.